A selection of T cell receptor beta chains follows, all from one sample in a study of post-analysis software for immune sequencing data. TCRdb itself ran the PCR reads through MiXCR, one entry per CDR3 protein. Among about 770,000 distinct CDR3 sequences listed, more than 45% were seen once. The sequencing sample was made of blood. Source of these receptors: a girl between 5 and 17 years old with multiple sclerosis. The CDR3 runs from the conserved cysteine through the conserved F or W. The D gene is left open where the match is weak. The size of a clone is reported for some rows only, either as once, few or many, or as a class for expanded clones.

j_call,clone_size,v_call,d_call,cdr3_aa,cdr3_nt
TRBJ2-3,NA,TRBV5-1,NA,CASSLERGIGTDTQYF,TGCGCCAGCAGCTTGGAGCGCGGGATCGGCACAGATACGCAGTATTTT
TRBJ2-3,few,TRBV6-6,TRBD2,CASSPGGLAGDTQYF,TGTGCCAGCAGCCCCGGGGGACTAGCGGGAGATACGCAGTATTTT
TRBJ2-7,NA,TRBV4-2,TRBD2,CASSHPMGLAGYYEQYF,TGTGCCAGCAGCCACCCTATGGGACTAGCGGGATATTACGAGCAGTACTTC
TRBJ2-6,few,TRBV20-1,TRBD1,CSARDRAGANVLTF,TGCAGTGCAAGGGACAGGGCTGGGGCCAACGTCCTGACTTTC
TRBJ2-3,NA,TRBV7-2,TRBD1,CASSSSTSGQGRTQYF,TGTGCCAGCAGCTCCAGCACAAGTGGACAGGGTCGGACGCAGTATTTT
TRBJ2-7,NA,TRBV5-1,NA,CASSLGSAAAYEQYF,TGCGCCAGCAGCTTGGGTTCGGCGGCCGCCTACGAGCAGTACTTC
TRBJ1-1,NA,TRBV7-2,TRBD1,CASSPRTGLGEAFF,TGTGCCAGCAGCCCCAGGACAGGCTTAGGTGAAGCTTTCTTT
TRBJ2-7,once,TRBV20-1,TRBD2,CSARDPRGLIYEQYF,TGCAGTGCTAGAGATCCAAGGGGACTAATCTACGAGCAGTACTTC
TRBJ1-1,NA,TRBV12-3/TRBV12-4,NA,CASSFKGTEAFF,TGTGCCAGCAGTTTTAAGGGCACTGAAGCTTTCTTT
TRBJ2-5,NA,TRBV12-3/TRBV12-4,NA,CASSLGLIQETQYF,TGTGCCAGCAGTTTAGGACTGATCCAAGAGACCCAGTACTTC
TRBJ2-2,NA,TRBV20-1,TRBD1,CSARVIGQANTGELFF,TGCAGTGCTAGAGTTATCGGACAGGCGAACACCGGGGAGCTGTTTTTT
TRBJ2-3,few,TRBV6-5,NA,CASSYSNQGTDTQYF,TGTGCCAGCAGTTACTCGAATCAGGGTACAGATACGCAGTATTTT
TRBJ2-1,NA,TRBV20-1,NA,CSATDNEQFF,TGCAGTGCTACGGACAATGAGCAGTTCTTC
TRBJ2-1,NA,TRBV18,NA,CASSPEAPYNEQFF,TGTGCCAGCTCACCAGAAGCGCCATACAATGAGCAGTTCTTC
TRBJ1-1,once,TRBV5-1,TRBD1,CASSRTGGLTEAFF,TGCGCCAGCAGCAGGACAGGGGGCCTCACTGAAGCTTTCTTT
TRBJ2-3,once,TRBV20-1,TRBD2,CSARDRRAGNTDTQYF,TGCAGTGCTAGAGATCGCCGAGCGGGGAACACAGATACGCAGTATTTT
TRBJ1-1,NA,TRBV10-3,NA,CAITPNDRLMNTEAFF,TGTGCCATCACCCCAAACGACAGACTGATGAACACTGAGGCTTTCTTT
TRBJ2-7,few,TRBV20-1,TRBD1,CSAQSGTGLYEQYF,TGCAGTGCTCAATCCGGGACAGGGCTTTACGAGCAGTACTTC
TRBJ1-1,NA,TRBV7-6,NA,CASSLGQWGTEAFF,TGTGCCAGCAGCTTAGGCCAATGGGGAACTGAAGCTTTCTTT
TRBJ2-1,NA,TRBV2,NA,CASRGALSYNEQFF,TGTGCCAGCAGGGGGGCCCTCTCCTACAATGAGCAGTTCTTC
TRBJ2-3,NA,TRBV29-1,TRBD2,CSVPGLAGGLPDTQYF,TGCAGCGTACCGGGACTAGCGGGAGGGTTGCCAGATACGCAGTATTTT
TRBJ2-7,NA,TRBV4-3,NA,CASSQDLSSYEQYF,TGCGCCAGCAGCCAGGACCTGAGCTCCTACGAGCAGTACTTC
TRBJ2-3,NA,TRBV27,TRBD2,CASSPDSGRGADTQYF,TGTGCCAGCAGTCCCGATAGCGGGAGAGGTGCAGATACGCAGTATTTT
TRBJ2-5,many,TRBV7-2,TRBD2,CASSFSGKETQYF,TGTGCCAGCAGCTTTAGCGGGAAAGAGACCCAGTACTTC
TRBJ1-1,NA,TRBV4-3,NA,CASSKDGGLMAFF,TGCGCCAGCAGCAAAGATGGGGGTTTGATGGCTTTCTTT
TRBJ1-1,NA,TRBV19,NA,CASSIRQGSGFTEAFF,TGTGCCAGTAGTATACGGCAGGGGTCGGGATTTACTGAAGCTTTCTTT
TRBJ1-1,NA,TRBV7-8,NA,CASSLARALYTEAFF,TGTGCCAGCAGCTTAGCGAGGGCGTTATACACTGAAGCTTTCTTT
TRBJ2-1,NA,TRBV6-5,NA,CASSYGLGPGSYNEQFF,TGTGCCAGCAGTTACGGGTTGGGGCCCGGCTCCTACAATGAGCAGTTCTTC
TRBJ2-3,NA,TRBV9,NA,CASSVESDTDTQYF,TGTGCCAGCAGCGTAGAGTCAGATACAGATACGCAGTATTTT